This record concerns one TCR beta chain sequence. Its antigen is not identified. This entry comes from a study of T cell responses to AZD1222 COVID-19 vaccine. Study outcomes and limitations: Seropositive at baseline were only 5 or 6 AZD1222 recipients. Spike-specific TCR breadth and depth went up after people got two AZD1222 doses.

Only in-frame clones appear in the TCRdb table, and some are missing; sequencing was by immunoSEQ multiplex PCR. The sample contains about 120,000 clones, roughly 91% of which appear only once. The CDR3 totals 14 residues. The V end was cut by 1 base, the J end by 2 bases, with 9 bases between. The V gene's germline CDR1 is SGHRS and CDR2 YFSETQ. The chain links TRBV5-1 to TRBJ1-2; possible D gene TRBD1, 5 bases. The sample was peripheral blood, taken on day 0 of AZD1222 vaccination. This receptor was identified in an adult in good health. This CDR3 is CASSLTGPNYGYTF. CDR3 DNA sequence: TGCGCCAGCAGCTTGACGGGACCGAACTATGGCTACACCTTC.